Each of the 13 T cell receptor beta chains below was sequenced from the same sample in a study of blood T cells in healthy people across ages. It was with a sample-barcoded 5' primer and a J-beta primer mix that a second PCR of roughly 7 to 12 cycles was run. TCRdb reprocessed the 5' RACE reads via MiXCR and lists one record per CDR3 protein. The sample consists of about 800,000 distinct CDR3 sequences, 25% of them appearing once. The sample was also reused in another study, on T cells of mothers and their children.

Sequenced material: blood. The receptors come from a boy aged 5-17 years in good health.

In its sample, this clonotype was seen a few times. CDR3 in amino acids: CASSLWGRSEQFF. CDR3 in DNA: TGTGCCAGCAGTTTATGGGGACGCAGTGAGCAGTTCTTC. This chain links TRBV27 with TRBJ2-1, with D perhaps TRBD1 or TRBD2 (5 bases each). The V gene's germline CDR1 is MNHEY and CDR2 SMNVEV (reference sequence). V lost 1 base and J 9 bases, leaving 10 bases between the germline ends. CDR3 length: 13 amino acids.

Concerning this clonotype itself: A much larger clone is a single base away; this may be a read error. The chain joins TRBV7-2 to TRBJ2-7, with 10 bases fitting TRBD1. There are 14 residues in the CDR3. Germline-derived CDR1 and CDR2 are SGHTA and FQGNSA. V lost 7 bases and J lost 2; bases outside the gene matches: 5. CDR3 in DNA: TGTGCCAGCACCTTCGACAGGGGGCCCTACGAGCAGTACTTC. It codes for CASTFDRGPYEQYF. The whole variable domain, filled in from reference TRBV7-2 and TRBJ2-7, reads GAGVSQSPSNKVTEKGKDVELRCDPISGHTALYWYRQSLGQGLEFLIYFQGNSAPDKSGLPSDRFSAERTGGSVSTLTIQRTQQEDSAVYLCASTFDRGPYEQYFGPGTRLTVT.

This clonotype was observed many times. The V call is TRBV7-2, the J call TRBJ2-7; D is unclear. The germline V gene encodes CDR1 SGHTA and CDR2 FQGNSA. This CDR3 contains 13 residues. Trimming took off 4 bases at V and 0 bases at J, with 7 bases between the two ends. The CDR3 spells CASSSDNSYEQYF. The CDR3 DNA reads as TGTGCCAGCAGCTCCGACAACTCCTACGAGCAGTACTTC.

The chain joins TRBV7-6 to TRBJ1-4, with 8 bases identical to TRBD1. Germline CDR1 and CDR2: SGHVS and FNYEAQ. Trimming removed 2 bases from V and 8 bases from J; junction bases left unmatched: 7. CDR3 length equals 15 residues. CDR3 nucleotides: TGTGCCAGCAGCTTATCGGGACAGGAGGGGGAAAAACTGTTTTTT. It encodes CASSLSGQEGEKLFF.

This clonotype was seen a handful of times. The chain employs TRBV7-6 and TRBJ2-5, with 8 bases fitting TRBD1. The last part of the DNA fits TRBJ2-7 better; the J call may be wrong. The length of the CDR3 is 13 residues. CDR1 and CDR2 from the germline V gene are SGHVS and FNYEAQ. The CDR3 loop reads CAIKDRATGEQYF. The DNA for the CDR3 is TGTGCCATCAAGGACAGGGCGACTGGCGAGCAGTACTTC.

This clonotype was seen more than once but under ten times. The rearrangement joins TRBV4-2 to TRBJ1-2; no reliable D call. V was cut by 0 bases and J by 0 bases, with 14 bases left in between. The CDR3 extends over 17 amino acids. Germline assignment: CDR1 LGHNA and CDR2 YNFKEQ. The CDR3 DNA follows: TGTGCCAGCAGCCAAGATGGTGGAACAGCGACTAACTATGGCTACACCTTC. It yields the protein CASSQDGGTATNYGYTF.

The CDR3 nucleotides read TGTGCCAGCAGCCGGAAAGCGGAGTGGTTTTATGAGCAGTTCTTC. Amino acids: CASSRKAEWFYEQFF. J is TRBJ2-5 and V is TRBV11-1; tentatively, D is TRBD2 (5 bases). The J call may be mistaken, given a closer DNA end match to TRBJ2-1. This CDR3 is built from 15 residues. The germline CDR1 and CDR2 sequences are SGHAT and FQDESV (reference sequence).

The chain has TRBV18 and TRBJ2-7, with a possible D match to TRBD1 (6 bases). Germline loops: CDR1 KGHSH, CDR2 LQKENI. The CDR3 sequence is 15 residues long. V shed 6 bases and J shed 2 bases, with 17 bases lying between them. Here the CDR3 DNA reads TGTGCCAGCTCTCGCTCCCGGACAGAGACCTACGAGCAGTACTTC. Amino acid sequence: CASSRSRTETYEQYF.

The chain combines TRBV4-3 with TRBJ1-4; 10 bases map to TRBD1. J lost 0 bases, V lost 4 bases, and 2 bases had no gene match. The germline V gene encodes CDR1 LGHNA and CDR2 YSLEER. This CDR3 spans 16 amino acids. The CDR3 DNA sequence: TGCGCCAGCAGCCCGGGACAGGGGACAACTAATGAAAAACTGTTTTTT. Its translation: CASSPGQGTTNEKLFF.

In this sample, this clonotype turned up a few times. The rearrangement uses TRBV29-1 and TRBJ1-4, with D perhaps matching TRBD1 (5 bases). The germline gives CDR1 SQVTM, CDR2 ANQGSEA. The V gene lost 8 bases and the J gene lost 3 bases, with 13 bases spanning the gap. The CDR3 length is 13 residues. The CDR3, as DNA: TGCAGCTATTCGCAGGGCCCTAATGAAAAACTGTTTTTT. Its protein product is CSYSQGPNEKLFF.

The V gene is TRBV4-3, the J gene TRBJ1-1; D unresolved. This CDR3 comprises 13 residues. CDR1 is LGHNA and CDR2 is YSLEER in the germline V gene. The V end lost 0 bases, the J end lost 5 bases, and 7 bases lay between the germline ends. CDR3 in amino acids: CASSQDPGTEAFF. The CDR3 nucleotides read TGCGCCAGCAGCCAAGATCCGGGGACTGAAGCTTTCTTT.

The V and J genes are TRBV12-3 or TRBV12-4 and TRBJ2-5; no clear D gene. CDR3 length equals 13 residues. V lost 5 bases to trimming and J lost 5 bases, with 12 bases between them. CDR3 nucleotides: TGTGCCAGCAGTCGAAACCGGGCGGAGACCCAGTACTTC. Residues: CASSRNRAETQYF.

The rearrangement links TRBV12-3 or TRBV12-4 to TRBJ2-6, with 8 nucleotides matching TRBD2. The CDR3 extends over 16 amino acids. The junction had 5 bases not matched to a gene; V was cut back by 5 bases and J by 2 bases. CDR3 sequence: CASSVTGGTGANVLTF. The CDR3 coding sequence is TGTGCCAGCAGTGTAACGGGAGGGACTGGGGCCAACGTCCTGACTTTC.